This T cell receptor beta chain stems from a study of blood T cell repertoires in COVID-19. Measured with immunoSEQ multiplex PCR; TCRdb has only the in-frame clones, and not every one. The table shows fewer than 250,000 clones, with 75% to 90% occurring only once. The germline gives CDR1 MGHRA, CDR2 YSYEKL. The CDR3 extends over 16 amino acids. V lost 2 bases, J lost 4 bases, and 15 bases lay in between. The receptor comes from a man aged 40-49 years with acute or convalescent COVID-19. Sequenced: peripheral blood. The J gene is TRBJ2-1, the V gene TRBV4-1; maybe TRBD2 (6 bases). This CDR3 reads CASSQPPGSAYNEQFF. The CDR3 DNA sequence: TGCGCCAGCAGCCAACCCCCCGGGAGTGCATACAATGAGCAGTTCTTC.